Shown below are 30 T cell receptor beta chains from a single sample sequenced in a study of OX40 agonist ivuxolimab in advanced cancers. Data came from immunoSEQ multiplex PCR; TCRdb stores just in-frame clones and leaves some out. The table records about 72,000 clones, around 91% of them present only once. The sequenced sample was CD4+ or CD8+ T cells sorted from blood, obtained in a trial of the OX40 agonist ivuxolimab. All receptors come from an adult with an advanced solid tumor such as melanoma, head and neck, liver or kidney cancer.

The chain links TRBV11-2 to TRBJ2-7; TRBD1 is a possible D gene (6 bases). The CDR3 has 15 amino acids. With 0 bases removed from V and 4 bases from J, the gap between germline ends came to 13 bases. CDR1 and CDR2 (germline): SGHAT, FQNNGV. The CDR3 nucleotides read TGTGCCAGCAGCTTAGATCGTGGGACAACGTACGAGCAGTACTTC. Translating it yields CASSLDRGTTYEQYF.

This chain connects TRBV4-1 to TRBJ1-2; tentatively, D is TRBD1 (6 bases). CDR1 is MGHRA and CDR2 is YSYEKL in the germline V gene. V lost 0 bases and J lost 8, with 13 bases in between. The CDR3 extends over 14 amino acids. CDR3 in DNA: TGCGCCAGCAGCCAAGATTGGGGGGCTCGGGGCTACACCTTC. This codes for CASSQDWGARGYTF.

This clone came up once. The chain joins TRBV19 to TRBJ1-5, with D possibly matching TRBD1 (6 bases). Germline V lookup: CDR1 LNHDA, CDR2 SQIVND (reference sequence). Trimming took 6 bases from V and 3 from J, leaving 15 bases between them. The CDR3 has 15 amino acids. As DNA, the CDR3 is TGTGCCAGTAGCCCACAGGGAATGAACAATCAGCCCCAGCATTTT. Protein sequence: CASSPQGMNNQPQHF.

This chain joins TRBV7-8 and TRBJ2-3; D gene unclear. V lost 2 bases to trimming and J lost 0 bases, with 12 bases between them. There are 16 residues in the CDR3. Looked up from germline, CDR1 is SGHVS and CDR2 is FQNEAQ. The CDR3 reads CASSLWGTTSTDTQYF. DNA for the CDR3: TGTGCCAGCAGCTTATGGGGAACCACTAGCACAGATACGCAGTATTTT.

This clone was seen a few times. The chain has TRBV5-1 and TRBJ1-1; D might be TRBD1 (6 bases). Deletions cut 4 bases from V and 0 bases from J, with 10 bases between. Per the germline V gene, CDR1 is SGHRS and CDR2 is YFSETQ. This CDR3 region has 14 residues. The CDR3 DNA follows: TGCGCCAGCAGCACCGGACAGATGAACACTGAAGCTTTCTTT. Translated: CASSTGQMNTEAFF.

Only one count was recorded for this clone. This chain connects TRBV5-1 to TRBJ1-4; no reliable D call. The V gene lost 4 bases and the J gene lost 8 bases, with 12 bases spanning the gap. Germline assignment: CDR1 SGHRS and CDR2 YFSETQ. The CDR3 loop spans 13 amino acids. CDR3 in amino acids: CASSASRGEKLFF. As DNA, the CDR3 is TGCGCCAGCAGCGCGTCCCGAGGGGAAAAACTGTTTTTT.

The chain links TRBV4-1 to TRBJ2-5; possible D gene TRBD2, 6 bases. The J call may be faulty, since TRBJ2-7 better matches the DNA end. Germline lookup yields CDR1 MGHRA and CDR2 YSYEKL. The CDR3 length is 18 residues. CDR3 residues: CASSQDAPGVTVTYEQYF. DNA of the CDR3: TGCGCCAGCAGCCAAGACGCCCCGGGGGTAACGGTGACGTACGAGCAGTACTTC.

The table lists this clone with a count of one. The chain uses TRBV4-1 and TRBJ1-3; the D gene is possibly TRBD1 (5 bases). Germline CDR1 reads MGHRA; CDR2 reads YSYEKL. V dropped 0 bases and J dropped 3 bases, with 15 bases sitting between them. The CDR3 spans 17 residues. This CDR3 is CASSQDGPGRVGNTIYF. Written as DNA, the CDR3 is TGCGCCAGCAGCCAAGATGGACCGGGGCGGGTTGGAAACACCATATATTTT.

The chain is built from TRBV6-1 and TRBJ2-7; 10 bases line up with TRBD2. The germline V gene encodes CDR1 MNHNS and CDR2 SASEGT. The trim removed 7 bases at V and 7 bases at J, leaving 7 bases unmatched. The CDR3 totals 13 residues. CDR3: CASMSGGAGEQYF. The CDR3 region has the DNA TGTGCCAGCATGAGCGGGGGGGCGGGTGAGCAGTACTTC.

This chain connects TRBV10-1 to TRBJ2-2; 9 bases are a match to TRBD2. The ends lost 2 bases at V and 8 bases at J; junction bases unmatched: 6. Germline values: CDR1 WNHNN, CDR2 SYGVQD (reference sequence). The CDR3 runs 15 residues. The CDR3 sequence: CASSERGLASGELFF. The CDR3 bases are TGCGCCAGCAGTGAGAGGGGACTAGCTTCAGGGGAGCTGTTTTTT.

The CDR3 DNA reads as TGTGCCAGCGGAAGGACAGGGGTCGTCTACGAGCAGTACTTC. It specifies CASGRTGVVYEQYF. The chain uses TRBV2 and TRBJ2-7, with 9 bases lining up with TRBD1. The length of the CDR3 is 14 residues. Germline lookup yields CDR1 SNHLY and CDR2 FYNNEI. J lost 3 bases, V lost 8 bases, and 8 bases had no gene match.

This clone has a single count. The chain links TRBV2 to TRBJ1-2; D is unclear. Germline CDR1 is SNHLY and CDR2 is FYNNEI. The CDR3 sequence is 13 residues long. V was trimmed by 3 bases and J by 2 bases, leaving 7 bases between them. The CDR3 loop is CASSEMGNYGYTF. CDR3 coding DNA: TGTGCCAGCAGTGAGATGGGGAACTATGGCTACACCTTC.

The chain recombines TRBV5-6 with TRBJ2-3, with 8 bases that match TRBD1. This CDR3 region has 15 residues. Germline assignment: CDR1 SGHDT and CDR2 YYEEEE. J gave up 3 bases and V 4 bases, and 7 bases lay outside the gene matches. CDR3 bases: TGTGCCAGCAGCACGACAGGGGAGGTGACAGATACGCAGTATTTT. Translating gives CASSTTGEVTDTQYF.

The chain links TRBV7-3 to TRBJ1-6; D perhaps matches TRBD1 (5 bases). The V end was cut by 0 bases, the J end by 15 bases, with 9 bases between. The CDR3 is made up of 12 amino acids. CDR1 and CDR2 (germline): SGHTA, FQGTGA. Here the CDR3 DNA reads TGTGCCAGCAGCTTAACGCCGGGGCTCCTCCACTTT. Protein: CASSLTPGLLHF.

The CDR3: CASSLGQGYGYTF. DNA for the CDR3: TGTGCCAGCAGTTTGGGACAGGGTTATGGCTACACCTTC. The gene calls are TRBV2 and TRBJ1-2; 9 nucleotides line up with TRBD1. The CDR3 is 13 amino acids. CDR1 is SNHLY, CDR2 FYNNEI, per germline. V was pared by 5 bases and J by 5 bases, with 3 bases of the junction left unmatched.

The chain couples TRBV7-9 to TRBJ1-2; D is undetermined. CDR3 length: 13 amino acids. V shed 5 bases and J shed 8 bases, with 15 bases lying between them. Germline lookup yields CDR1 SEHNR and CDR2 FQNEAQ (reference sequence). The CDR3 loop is CASSPGGMRGYTF. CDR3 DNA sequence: TGTGCCAGCAGCCCCGGTGGCATGAGGGGCTACACCTTC.

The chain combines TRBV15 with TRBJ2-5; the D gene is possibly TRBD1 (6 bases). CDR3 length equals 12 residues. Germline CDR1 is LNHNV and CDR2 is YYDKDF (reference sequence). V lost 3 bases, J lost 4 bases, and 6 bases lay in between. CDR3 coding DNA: TGTGCCACCAGCAGGGGGGCAGAGACCCAGTACTTC. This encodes CATSRGAETQYF.

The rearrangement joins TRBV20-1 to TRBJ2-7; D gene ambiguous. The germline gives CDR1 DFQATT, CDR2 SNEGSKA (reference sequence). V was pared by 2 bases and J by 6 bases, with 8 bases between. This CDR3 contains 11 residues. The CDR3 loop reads CSARITGEQYF. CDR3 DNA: TGCAGTGCTAGAATAACGGGCGAGCAGTACTTC.

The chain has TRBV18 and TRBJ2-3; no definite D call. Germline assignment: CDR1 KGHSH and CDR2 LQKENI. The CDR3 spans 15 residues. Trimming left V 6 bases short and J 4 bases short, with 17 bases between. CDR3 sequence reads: CASSPEYLSSDTQYF. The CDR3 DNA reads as TGTGCCAGCTCCCCCGAATACTTAAGCTCAGATACGCAGTATTTT.

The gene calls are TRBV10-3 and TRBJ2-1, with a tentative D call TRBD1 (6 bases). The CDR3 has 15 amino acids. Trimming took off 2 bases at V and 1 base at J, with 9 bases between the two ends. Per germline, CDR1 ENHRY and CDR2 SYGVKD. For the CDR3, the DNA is TGTGCCATCAGTGAGAACAGGGTATCCTACAATGAGCAGTTCTTC. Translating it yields CAISENRVSYNEQFF.

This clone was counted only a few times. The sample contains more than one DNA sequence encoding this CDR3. The CDR3, as DNA: TGTGCCACCAGCAGAGCAGCGGGGTCCTACAATGAGCAGTTCTTC. Translation gives CATSRAAGSYNEQFF. The rearrangement joins TRBV15 to TRBJ2-1; 7 bases are shared with TRBD2. Germline CDR1 is LNHNV and CDR2 is YYDKDF (reference sequence). This CDR3 region has 15 residues. The V segment lost 1 base and the J segment 1 base; nucleotides outside the gene matches: 1. The full variable domain, rest sourced from reference TRBV15 and TRBJ2-1, is DAMVIQNPRYQVTQFGKPVTLSCSQTLNHNVMYWYQQKSSQAPKLLFHYYDKDFNNEADTPDNFQSRRPNTSFCFLDIRSPGLGDTAMYLCATSRAAGSYNEQFFGPGTRLTVL.

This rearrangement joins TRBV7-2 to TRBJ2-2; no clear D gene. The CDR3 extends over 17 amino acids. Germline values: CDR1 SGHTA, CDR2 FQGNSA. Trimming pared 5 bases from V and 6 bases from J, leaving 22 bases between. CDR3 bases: TGTGCCAGCAGCCGCGTTTTACAGATTTTAGGCGCCGGGGAGCTGTTTTTT. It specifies CASSRVLQILGAGELFF.

CDR3 region: CASSRGIPPNEQFF. The DNA of the CDR3 is TGTGCCAGCAGTCGCGGGATCCCGCCGAATGAGCAGTTCTTC. This chain uses TRBV27 with TRBJ2-1; possibly TRBD2 for D (6 bases). Per the germline V gene, CDR1 is MNHEY and CDR2 is SMNVEV (reference sequence). The CDR3 length is 14 residues. V was trimmed by 5 bases and J by 7 bases, leaving 15 bases between them.

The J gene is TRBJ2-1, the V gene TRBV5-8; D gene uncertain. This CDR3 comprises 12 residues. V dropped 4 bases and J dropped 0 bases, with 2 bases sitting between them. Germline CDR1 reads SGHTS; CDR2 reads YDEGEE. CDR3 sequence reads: CASSRSYNEQFF. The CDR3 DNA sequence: TGTGCCAGCAGCCGCTCCTACAATGAGCAGTTCTTC.

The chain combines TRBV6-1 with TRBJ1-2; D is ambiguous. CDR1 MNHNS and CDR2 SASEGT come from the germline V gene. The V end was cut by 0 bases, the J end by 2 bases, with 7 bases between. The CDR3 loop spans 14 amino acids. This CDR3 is CASSEANANYGYTF. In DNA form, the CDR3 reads TGTGCCAGCAGTGAAGCGAACGCGAACTATGGCTACACCTTC.

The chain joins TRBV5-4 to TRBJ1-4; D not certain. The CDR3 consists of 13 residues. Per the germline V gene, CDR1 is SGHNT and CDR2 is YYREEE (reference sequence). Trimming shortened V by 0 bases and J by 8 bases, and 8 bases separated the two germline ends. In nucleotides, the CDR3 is TGTGCCAGCAGCTTGGCCGCGGGGGAAAAACTGTTTTTT. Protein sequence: CASSLAAGEKLFF. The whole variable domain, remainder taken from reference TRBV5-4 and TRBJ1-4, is ETGVTQSPTHLIKTRGQQVTLRCSSQSGHNTVSWYQQALGQGPQFIFQYYREEENGRGNFPPRFSGLQFPNYSSELNVNALELDDSALYLCASSLAAGEKLFFGSGTQLSVL.

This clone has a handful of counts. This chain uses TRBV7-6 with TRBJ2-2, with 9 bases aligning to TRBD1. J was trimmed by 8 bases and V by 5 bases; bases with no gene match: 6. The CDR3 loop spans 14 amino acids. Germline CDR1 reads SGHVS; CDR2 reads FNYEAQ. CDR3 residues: CASSPRQGDGELFF. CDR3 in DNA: TGTGCCAGCAGCCCACGACAGGGGGATGGGGAGCTGTTTTTT.

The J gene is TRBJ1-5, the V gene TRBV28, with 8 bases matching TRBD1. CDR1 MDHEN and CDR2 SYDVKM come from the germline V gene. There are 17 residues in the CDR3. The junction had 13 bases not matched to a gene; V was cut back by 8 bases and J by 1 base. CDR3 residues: CASDSGTGKGSNQPQHF. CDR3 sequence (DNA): TGTGCCAGCGATTCCGGGACAGGAAAGGGGAGCAATCAGCCCCAGCATTTT.

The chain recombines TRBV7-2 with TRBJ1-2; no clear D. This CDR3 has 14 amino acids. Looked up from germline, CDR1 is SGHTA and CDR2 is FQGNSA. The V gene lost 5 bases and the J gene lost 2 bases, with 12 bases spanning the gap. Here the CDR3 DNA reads TGTGCCAGCAGCCCCTGGACGGAAAACTATGGCTACACCTTC. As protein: CASSPWTENYGYTF.

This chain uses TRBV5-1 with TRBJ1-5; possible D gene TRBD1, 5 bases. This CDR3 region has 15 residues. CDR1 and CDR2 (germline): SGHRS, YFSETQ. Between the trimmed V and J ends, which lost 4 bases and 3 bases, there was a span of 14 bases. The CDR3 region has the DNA TGCGCCAGCAGCCCCGACGGGGGACCCAATCAGCCCCAGCATTTT. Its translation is CASSPDGGPNQPQHF.